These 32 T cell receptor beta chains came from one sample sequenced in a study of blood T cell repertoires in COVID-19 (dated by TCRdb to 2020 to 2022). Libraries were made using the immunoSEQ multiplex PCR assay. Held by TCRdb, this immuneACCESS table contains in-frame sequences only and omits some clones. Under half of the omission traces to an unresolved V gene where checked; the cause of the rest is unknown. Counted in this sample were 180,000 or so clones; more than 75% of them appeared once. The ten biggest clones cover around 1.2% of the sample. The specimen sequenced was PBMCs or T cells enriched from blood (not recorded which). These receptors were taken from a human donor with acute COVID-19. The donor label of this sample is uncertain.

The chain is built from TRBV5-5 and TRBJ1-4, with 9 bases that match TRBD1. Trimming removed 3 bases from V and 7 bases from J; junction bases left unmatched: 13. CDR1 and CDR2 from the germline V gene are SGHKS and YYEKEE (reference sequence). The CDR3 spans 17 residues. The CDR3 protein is CASSSGGSGQGREKLFF. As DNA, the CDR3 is TGTGCCAGCAGCTCTGGAGGTTCCGGACAGGGGCGTGAAAAACTGTTTTTT.

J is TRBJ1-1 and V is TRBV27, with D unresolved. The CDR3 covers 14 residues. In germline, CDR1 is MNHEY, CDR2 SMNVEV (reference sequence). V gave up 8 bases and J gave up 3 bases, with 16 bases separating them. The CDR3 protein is CASYSPLRDTEAFF. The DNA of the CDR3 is TGTGCCAGCTACTCCCCTCTCCGGGACACTGAAGCTTTCTTT.

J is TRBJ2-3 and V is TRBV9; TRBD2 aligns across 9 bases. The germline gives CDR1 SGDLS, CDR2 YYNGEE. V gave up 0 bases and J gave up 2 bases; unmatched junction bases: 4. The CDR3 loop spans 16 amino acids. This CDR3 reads CASSVEQRGATDTQYF. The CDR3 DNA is TGTGCCAGCAGCGTAGAACAGCGGGGGGCCACAGATACGCAGTATTTT.

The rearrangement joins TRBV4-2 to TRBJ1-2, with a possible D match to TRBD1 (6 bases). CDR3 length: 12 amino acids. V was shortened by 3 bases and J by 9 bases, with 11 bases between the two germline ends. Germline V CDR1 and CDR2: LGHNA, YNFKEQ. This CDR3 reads CASSQGRGSYTF. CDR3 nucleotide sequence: TGTGCCAGCAGCCAGGGGAGGGGGAGCTACACCTTC.

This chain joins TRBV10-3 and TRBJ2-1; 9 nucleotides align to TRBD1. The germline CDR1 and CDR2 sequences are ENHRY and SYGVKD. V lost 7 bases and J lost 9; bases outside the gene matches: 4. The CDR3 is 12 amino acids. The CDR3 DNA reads TGTGCCATCAATACAGGGGGCGGTGAGCAGTTCTTC. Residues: CAINTGGGEQFF.

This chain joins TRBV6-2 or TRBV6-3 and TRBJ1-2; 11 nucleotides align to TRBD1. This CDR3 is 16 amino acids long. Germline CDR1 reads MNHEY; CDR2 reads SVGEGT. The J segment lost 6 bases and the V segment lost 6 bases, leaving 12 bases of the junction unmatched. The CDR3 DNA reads TGTGCCAGCAGCCCTGGACAGGGGGCGGTAATTGATGGCTACACCTTC. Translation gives CASSPGQGAVIDGYTF.

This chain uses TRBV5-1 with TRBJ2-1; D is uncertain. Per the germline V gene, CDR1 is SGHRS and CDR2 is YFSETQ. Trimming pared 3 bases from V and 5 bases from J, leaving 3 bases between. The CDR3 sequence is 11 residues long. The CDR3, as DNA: TGCGCCAGCAGCTCGGACAATGAGCAGTTCTTC. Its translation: CASSSDNEQFF.

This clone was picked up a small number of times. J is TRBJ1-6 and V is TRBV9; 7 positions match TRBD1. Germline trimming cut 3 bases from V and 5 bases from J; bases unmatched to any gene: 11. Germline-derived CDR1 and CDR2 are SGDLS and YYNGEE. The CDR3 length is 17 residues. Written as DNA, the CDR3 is TGTGCCAGCAGCGCATACCCGACAGGGAGGAATAATTCACCCCTCCACTTT. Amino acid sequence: CASSAYPTGRNNSPLHF.

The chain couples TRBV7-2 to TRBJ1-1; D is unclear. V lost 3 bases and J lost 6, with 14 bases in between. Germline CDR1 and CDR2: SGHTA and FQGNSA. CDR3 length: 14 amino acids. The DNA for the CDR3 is TGTGCCAGCAGCTTCCATCGAGAGGCCCCTGAAGCTTTCTTT. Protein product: CASSFHREAPEAFF.

The CDR3 region is CASSLGGGGKGETQYF. CDR3 bases: TGCGCCAGCAGCCTGGGTGGCGGCGGTAAAGGAGAGACCCAGTACTTC. J is TRBJ2-5 and V is TRBV5-1; D is undetermined. The germline V and J ends were trimmed by 4 bases and 4 bases, with 20 bases remaining between them. This CDR3 is 16 amino acids long. CDR1 and CDR2 from the germline V gene are SGHRS and YFSETQ. The complete variable domain, with remaining parts taken from reference TRBV5-1 and TRBJ2-5, reads KAGVTQTPRYLIKTRGQQVTLSCSPISGHRSVSWYQQTPGQGLQFLFEYFSETQRNKGNFPGRFSGRQFSNSRSEMNVSTLELGDSALYLCASSLGGGGKGETQYFGPGTRLLVL.

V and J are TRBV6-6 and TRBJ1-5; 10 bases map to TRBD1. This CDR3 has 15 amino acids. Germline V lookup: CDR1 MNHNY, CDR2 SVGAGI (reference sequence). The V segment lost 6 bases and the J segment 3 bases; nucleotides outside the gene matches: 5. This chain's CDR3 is CASSGTGENNQPQHF. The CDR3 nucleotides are TGTGCCAGCAGCGGGACAGGGGAGAACAATCAGCCCCAGCATTTT.

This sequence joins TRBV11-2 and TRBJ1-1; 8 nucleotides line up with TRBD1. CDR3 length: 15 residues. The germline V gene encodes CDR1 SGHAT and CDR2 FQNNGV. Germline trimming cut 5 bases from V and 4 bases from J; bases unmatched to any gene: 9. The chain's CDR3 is CASSTRTGTATEAFF. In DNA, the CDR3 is TGTGCCAGCAGCACACGGACAGGGACGGCCACTGAAGCTTTCTTT. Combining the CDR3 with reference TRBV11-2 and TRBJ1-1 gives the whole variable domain EAGVAQSPRYKIIEKRQSVAFWCNPISGHATLYWYQQILGQGPKLLIQFQNNGVVDDSQLPKDRFSAERLKGVDSTLKIQPAKLEDSAVYLCASSTRTGTATEAFFGQGTRLTVV.

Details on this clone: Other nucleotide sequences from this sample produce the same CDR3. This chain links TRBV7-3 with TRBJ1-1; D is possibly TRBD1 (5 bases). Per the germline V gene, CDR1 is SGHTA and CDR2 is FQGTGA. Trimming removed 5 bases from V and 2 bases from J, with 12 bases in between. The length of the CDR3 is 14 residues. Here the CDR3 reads CASSPGGSNTEAFF. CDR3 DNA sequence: TGTGCCAGCAGCCCTGGGGGGTCTAACACTGAAGCTTTCTTT.

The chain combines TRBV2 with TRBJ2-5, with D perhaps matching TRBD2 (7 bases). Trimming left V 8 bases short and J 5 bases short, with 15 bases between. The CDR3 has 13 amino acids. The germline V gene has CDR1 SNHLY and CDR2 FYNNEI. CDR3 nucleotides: TGTGCCAGCTCCCTCTCGGGGGGCGAGACCCAGTACTTC. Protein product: CASSLSGGETQYF.

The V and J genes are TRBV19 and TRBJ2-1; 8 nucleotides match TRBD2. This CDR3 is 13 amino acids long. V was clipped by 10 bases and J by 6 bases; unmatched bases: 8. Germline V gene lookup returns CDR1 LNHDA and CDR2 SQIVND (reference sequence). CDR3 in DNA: TGTGCCACCCGGCGGGGGGCCGGCAATGAGCAGTTCTTC. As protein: CATRRGAGNEQFF.

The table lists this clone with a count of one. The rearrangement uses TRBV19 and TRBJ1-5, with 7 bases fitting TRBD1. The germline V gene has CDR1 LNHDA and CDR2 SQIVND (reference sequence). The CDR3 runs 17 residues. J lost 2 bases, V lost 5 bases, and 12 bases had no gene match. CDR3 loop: CASSEGRQGHGNQPQHF. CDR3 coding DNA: TGTGCCAGTAGTGAAGGCCGACAGGGTCATGGCAATCAGCCCCAGCATTTT. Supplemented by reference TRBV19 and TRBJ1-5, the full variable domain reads DGGITQSPKYLFRKEGQNVTLSCEQNLNHDAMYWYRQDPGQGLRLIYYSQIVNDFQKGDIAEGYSVSREKKESFPLTVTSAQKNPTAFYLCASSEGRQGHGNQPQHFGDGTRLSIL.

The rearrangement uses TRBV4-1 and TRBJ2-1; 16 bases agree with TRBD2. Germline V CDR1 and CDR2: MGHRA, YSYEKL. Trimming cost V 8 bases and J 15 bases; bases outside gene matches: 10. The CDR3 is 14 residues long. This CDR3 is CASGRGTSGGARFF. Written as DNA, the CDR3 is TGCGCCAGCGGAAGGGGGACTAGCGGGGGGGCCCGGTTCTTC.

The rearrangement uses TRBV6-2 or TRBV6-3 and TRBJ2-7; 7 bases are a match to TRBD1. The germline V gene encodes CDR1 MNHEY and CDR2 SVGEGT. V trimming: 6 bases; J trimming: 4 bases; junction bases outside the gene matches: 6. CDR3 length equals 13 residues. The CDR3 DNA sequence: TGTGCCAGCAGCGGAACAGGGGTGTACGAGCAGTACTTC. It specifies CASSGTGVYEQYF.

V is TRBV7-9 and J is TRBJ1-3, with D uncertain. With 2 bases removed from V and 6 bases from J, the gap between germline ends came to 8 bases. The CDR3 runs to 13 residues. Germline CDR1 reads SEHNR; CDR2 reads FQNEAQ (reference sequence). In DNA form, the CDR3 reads TGTGCCAGCAGCTTAAATCCGGTAAACACCATATATTTT. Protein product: CASSLNPVNTIYF.

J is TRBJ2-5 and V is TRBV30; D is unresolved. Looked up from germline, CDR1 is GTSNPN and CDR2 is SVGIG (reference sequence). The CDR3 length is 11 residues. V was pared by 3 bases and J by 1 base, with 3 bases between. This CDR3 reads CAWSGQETQYF. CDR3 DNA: TGTGCCTGGAGCGGCCAAGAGACCCAGTACTTC.

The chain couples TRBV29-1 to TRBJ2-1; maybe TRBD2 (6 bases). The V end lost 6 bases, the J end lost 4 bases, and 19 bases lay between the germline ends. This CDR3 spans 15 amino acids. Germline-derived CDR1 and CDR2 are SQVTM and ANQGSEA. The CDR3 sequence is CSVPGDWNQYNEQFF. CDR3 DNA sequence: TGCAGCGTCCCGGGGGACTGGAACCAATACAATGAGCAGTTCTTC.

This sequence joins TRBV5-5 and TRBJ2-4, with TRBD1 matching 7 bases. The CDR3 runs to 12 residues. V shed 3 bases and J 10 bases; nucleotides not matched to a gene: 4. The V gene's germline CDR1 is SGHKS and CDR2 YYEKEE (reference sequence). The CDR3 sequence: CASSWDSLIQYF. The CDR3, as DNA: TGTGCCAGCAGCTGGGACAGTTTAATTCAGTACTTC.

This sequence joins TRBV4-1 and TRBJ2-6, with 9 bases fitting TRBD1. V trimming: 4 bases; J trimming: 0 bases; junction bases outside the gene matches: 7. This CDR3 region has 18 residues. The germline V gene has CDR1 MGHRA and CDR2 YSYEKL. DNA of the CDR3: TGCGCCAGCAGCCCATCCGGGACAGGGTTCTCTGGGGCCAACGTCCTGACTTTC. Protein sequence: CASSPSGTGFSGANVLTF.

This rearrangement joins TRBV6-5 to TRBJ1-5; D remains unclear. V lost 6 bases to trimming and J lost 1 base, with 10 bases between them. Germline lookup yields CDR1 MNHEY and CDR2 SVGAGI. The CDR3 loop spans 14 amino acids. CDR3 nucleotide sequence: TGTGCCAGCAGGCCGACAATAAGCAATCAGCCCCAGCATTTT. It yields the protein CASRPTISNQPQHF.

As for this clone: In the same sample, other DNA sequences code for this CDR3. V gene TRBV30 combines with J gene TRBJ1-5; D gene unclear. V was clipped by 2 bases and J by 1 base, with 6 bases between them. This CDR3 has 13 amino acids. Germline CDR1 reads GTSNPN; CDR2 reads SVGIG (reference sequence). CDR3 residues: CAWSRASNQPQHF. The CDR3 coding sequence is TGTGCCTGGAGTAGAGCAAGCAATCAGCCCCAGCATTTT.

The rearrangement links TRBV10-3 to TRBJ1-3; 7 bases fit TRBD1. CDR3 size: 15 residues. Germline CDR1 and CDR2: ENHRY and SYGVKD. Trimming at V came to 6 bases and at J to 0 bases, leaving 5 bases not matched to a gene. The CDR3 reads CAIRRDRSSGNTIYF. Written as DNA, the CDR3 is TGTGCCATCAGGAGGGACAGAAGCTCTGGAAACACCATATATTTT.

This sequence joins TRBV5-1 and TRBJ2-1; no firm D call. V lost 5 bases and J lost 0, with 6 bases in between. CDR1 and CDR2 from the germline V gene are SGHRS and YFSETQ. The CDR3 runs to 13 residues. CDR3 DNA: TGCGCCAGCAGACTGAGCTCCTACAATGAGCAGTTCTTC. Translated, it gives CASRLSSYNEQFF.

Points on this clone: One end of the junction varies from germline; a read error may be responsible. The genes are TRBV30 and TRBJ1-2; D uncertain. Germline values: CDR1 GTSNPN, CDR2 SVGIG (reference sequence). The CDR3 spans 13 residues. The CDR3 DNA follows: TGTGCCTGGAAGGACGCGGGTTCTGAAACTGCTTTCTTC. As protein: CAWKDAGSETAFF.

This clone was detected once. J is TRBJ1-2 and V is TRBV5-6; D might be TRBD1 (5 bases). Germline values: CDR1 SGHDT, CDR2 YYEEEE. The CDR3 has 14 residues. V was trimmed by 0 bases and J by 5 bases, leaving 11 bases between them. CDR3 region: CASSLGQNPYGYTF. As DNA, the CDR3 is TGTGCCAGCAGCTTGGGACAGAACCCATATGGCTACACCTTC.

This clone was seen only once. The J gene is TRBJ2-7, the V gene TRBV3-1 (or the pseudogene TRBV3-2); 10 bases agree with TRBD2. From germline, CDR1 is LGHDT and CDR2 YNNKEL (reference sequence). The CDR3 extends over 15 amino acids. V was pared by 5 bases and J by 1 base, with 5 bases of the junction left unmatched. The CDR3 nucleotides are TGTGCCAGCAGCGGAGGAGCGGGAGGGTCCTACGAGCAGTACTTC. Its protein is CASSGGAGGSYEQYF.

CDR3 coding DNA: TGTGCCACCAAGACTCATCGGGGACAGCGGATTAGCAATCAGCCCCAGCATTTT. The encoded protein is CATKTHRGQRISNQPQHF. The chain links TRBV24-1 to TRBJ1-5; 7 nucleotides agree with TRBD1. V lost 8 bases and J lost 0; bases outside the gene matches: 15. There are 18 residues in the CDR3. From germline, CDR1 is KGHDR and CDR2 SFDVKD.

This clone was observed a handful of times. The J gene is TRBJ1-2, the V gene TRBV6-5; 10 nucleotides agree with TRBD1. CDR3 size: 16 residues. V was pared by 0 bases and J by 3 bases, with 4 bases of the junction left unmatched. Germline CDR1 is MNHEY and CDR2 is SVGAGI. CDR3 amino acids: CASSYSGQGGDYGYTF. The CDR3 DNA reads TGTGCCAGCAGTTACTCCGGACAGGGGGGAGACTATGGCTACACCTTC.